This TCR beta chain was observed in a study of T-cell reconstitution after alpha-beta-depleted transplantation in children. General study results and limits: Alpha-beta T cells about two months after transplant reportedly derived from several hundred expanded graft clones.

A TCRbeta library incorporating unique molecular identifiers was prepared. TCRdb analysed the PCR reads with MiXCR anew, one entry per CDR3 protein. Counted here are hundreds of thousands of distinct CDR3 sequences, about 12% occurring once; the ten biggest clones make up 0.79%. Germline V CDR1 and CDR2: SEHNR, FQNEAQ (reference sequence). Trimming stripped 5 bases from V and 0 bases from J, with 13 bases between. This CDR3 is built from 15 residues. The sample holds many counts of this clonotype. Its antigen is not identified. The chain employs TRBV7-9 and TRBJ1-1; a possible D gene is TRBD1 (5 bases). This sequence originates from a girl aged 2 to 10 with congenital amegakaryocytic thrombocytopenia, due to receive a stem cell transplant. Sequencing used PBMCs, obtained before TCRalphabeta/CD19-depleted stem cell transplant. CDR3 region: CASSPPGGMNTEAFF. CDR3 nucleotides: TGTGCCAGCAGCCCCCCGGGGGGGATGAACACTGAAGCTTTCTTT.